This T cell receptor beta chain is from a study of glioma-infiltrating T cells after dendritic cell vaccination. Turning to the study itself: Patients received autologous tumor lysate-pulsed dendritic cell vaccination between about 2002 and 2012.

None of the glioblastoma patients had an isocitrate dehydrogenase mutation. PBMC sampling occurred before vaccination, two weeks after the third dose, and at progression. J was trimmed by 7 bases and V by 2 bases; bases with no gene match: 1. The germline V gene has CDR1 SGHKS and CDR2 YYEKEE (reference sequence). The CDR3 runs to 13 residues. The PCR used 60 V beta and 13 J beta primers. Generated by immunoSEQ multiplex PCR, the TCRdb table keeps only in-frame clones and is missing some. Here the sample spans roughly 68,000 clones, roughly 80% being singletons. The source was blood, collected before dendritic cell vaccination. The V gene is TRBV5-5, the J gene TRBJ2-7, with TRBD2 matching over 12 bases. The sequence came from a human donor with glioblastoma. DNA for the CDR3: TGTGCCAGCAGCTTTGGACTAGCGGGGGAGCAGTACTTC. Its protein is CASSFGLAGEQYF.